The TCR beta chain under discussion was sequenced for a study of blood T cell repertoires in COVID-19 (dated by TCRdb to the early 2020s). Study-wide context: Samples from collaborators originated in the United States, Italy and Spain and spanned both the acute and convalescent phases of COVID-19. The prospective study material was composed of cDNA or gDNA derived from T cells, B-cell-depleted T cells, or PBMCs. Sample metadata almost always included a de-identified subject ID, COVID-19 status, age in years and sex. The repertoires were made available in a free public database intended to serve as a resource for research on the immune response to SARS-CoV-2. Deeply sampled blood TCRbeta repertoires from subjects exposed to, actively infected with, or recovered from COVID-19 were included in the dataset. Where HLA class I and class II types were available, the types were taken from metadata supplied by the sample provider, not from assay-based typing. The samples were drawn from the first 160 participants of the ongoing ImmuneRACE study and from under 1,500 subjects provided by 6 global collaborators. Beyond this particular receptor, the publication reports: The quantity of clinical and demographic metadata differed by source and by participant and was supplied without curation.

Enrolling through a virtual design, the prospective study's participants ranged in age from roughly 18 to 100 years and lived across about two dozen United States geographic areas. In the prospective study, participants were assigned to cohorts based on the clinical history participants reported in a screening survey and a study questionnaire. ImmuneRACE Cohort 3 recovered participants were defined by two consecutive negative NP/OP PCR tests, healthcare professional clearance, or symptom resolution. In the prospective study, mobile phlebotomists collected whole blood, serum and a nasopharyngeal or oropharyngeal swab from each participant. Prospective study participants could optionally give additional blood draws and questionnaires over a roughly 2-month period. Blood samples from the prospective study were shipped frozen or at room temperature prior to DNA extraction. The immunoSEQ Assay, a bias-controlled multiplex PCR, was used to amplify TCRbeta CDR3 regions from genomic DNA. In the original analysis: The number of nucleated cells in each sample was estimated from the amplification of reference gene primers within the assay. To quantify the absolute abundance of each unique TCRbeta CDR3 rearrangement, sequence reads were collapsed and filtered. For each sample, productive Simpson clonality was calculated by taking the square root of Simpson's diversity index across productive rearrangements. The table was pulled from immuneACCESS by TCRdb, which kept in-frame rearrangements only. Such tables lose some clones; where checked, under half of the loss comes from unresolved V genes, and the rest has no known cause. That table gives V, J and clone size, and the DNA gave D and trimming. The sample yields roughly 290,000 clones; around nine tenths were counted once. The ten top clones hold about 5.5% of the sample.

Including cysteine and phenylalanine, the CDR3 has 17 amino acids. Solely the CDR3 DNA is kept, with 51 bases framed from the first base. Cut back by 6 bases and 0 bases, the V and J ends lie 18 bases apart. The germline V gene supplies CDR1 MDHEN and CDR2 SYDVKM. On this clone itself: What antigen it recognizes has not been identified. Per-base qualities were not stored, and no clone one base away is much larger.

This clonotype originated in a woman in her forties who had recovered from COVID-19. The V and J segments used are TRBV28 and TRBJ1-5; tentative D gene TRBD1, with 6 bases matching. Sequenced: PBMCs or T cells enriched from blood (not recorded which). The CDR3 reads CASSSTGNPYSNQPQHF. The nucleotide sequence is TGTGCCAGCAGCTCTACAGGGAATCCCTATAGCAATCAGCCCCAGCATTTT.